These 26 T cell receptor beta chains were all obtained from the same sample, sequenced in a study of Ad26.COV2.S vaccination and SARS-CoV-2 variants. Sequenced by immunoSEQ multiplex PCR; TCRdb stores in-frame clones only, minus some. Here the sample spans about 410,000 clones, 88% being singletons. Treatment in this sample: 15 to 20 received Ad26.COV2.S at low or high dose, single or two shots; 5 received placebo; per-sample allocation not given. It was on day 63 after the first vaccine or placebo injection that samples were taken. This specimen was peripheral blood, taken in a trial of Ad26.COV2.S vaccine versus placebo. The receptors derive from a person aged 18-60 years who received the Ad26.COV2.S COVID-19 vaccine or a placebo.

The chain combines TRBV5-1 with TRBJ2-5, with 8 bases aligning to TRBD1. The CDR3 runs 17 residues. With V trimmed by 4 bases and J by 2 bases, 13 bases remained unmatched. The germline gives CDR1 SGHRS, CDR2 YFSETQ. CDR3: CASSRTLTGALQETQYF. The CDR3 DNA follows: TGCGCCAGCAGCCGGACCCTGACAGGGGCGCTTCAAGAGACCCAGTACTTC. Variable domain in full (rest from reference TRBV5-1 and TRBJ2-5): KAGVTQTPRYLIKTRGQQVTLSCSPISGHRSVSWYQQTPGQGLQFLFEYFSETQRNKGNFPGRFSGRQFSNSRSEMNVSTLELGDSALYLCASSRTLTGALQETQYFGPGTRLLVL.

The J gene is TRBJ1-1, the V gene TRBV5-4; D is unresolved. This CDR3 has 12 residues. Trimming shortened V by 0 bases and J by 2 bases, and 2 bases separated the two germline ends. CDR1 is SGHNT and CDR2 is YYREEE in the germline V gene (reference sequence). CDR3 amino acids: CASSLANTEAFF. CDR3 in DNA: TGTGCCAGCAGCTTGGCAAACACTGAAGCTTTCTTT.

This chain connects TRBV19 to TRBJ1-1; TRBD1 aligns across 12 bases. This CDR3 is built from 15 residues. Germline V gene lookup returns CDR1 LNHDA and CDR2 SQIVND (reference sequence). After removal of 0 bases from V and 10 bases from J, the junction contained 6 bases not matched to a gene. The CDR3 loop reads CASSIDQWDRGRAFF. For the CDR3, the DNA is TGTGCCAGTAGTATAGACCAATGGGACAGGGGGCGAGCTTTCTTT.

A single count supports this clone. The chain has TRBV5-6 and TRBJ2-3, with a tentative D call TRBD2 (6 bases). Germline loops: CDR1 SGHDT, CDR2 YYEEEE. With 2 bases removed from V and 0 bases from J, the gap between germline ends came to 13 bases. The CDR3 contains 16 residues. CDR3 protein: CASSLKLAPSTDTQYF. The CDR3 DNA is TGTGCCAGCAGCTTAAAACTAGCCCCCAGCACAGATACGCAGTATTTT. Complete variable domain (other parts from reference TRBV5-6 and TRBJ2-3): DAGVTQSPTHLIKTRGQQVTLRCSPKSGHDTVSWYQQALGQGPQFIFQYYEEEERQRGNFPDRFSGHQFPNYSSELNVNALLLGDSALYLCASSLKLAPSTDTQYFGPGTRLTVL.

This rearrangement joins TRBV5-6 to TRBJ1-2; a possible D gene is TRBD1 (5 bases). Germline V CDR1 and CDR2: SGHDT, YYEEEE. CDR3 length: 14 residues. Trimming cost V 0 bases and J 10 bases, with 16 bases left between them. The CDR3 spells CASSLGAARGDYTF. The CDR3, as DNA: TGTGCCAGCAGCTTGGGAGCGGCTCGAGGGGACTACACCTTC.

The V call is TRBV10-2, the J call TRBJ2-3; either TRBD1 or TRBD2 may fit D (5 bases each). The CDR3 contains 13 residues. Trimming stripped 6 bases from V and 2 bases from J, with 9 bases between. Germline V gene data show CDR1 as WSHSY and CDR2 as SAAADI. The CDR3 loop reads CASRGRSTDTQYF. The CDR3 DNA reads TGCGCCAGCAGGGGACGGTCCACAGATACGCAGTATTTT.

V usage is TRBV30 and J usage is TRBJ2-2, with D perhaps TRBD1 (5 bases). Trimming left V 3 bases short and J 3 bases short, with 8 bases between. Germline V lookup: CDR1 GTSNPN, CDR2 SVGIG (reference sequence). The CDR3 spans 13 residues. CDR3 loop: CAWRTVDTGELFF. The CDR3 bases are TGTGCCTGGAGGACAGTGGACACCGGGGAGCTGTTTTTT. The variable domain in full, completed from reference TRBV30 and TRBJ2-2, reads SQTIHQWPATLVQPVGSPLSLECTVEGTSNPNLYWYRQAAGRGLQLLFYSVGIGQISSEVPQNLSASRPQDRQFILSSKKLLLSDSGFYLCAWRTVDTGELFFGEGSRLTVL.

The rearrangement uses TRBV6-5 and TRBJ1-1; D is unresolved. In germline, CDR1 is MNHEY, CDR2 SVGAGI. This CDR3 has 12 residues. V lost 8 bases and J 6 bases, leaving 13 bases between the germline ends. DNA of the CDR3: TGTGCCAGCTGCCGGTATAGATCTGAAGCTTTCTTT. Translating it yields CASCRYRSEAFF.

The chain joins TRBV5-4 to TRBJ2-2; D uncertain. Trimming removed 0 bases from V and 0 bases from J, with 12 bases in between. Germline loops: CDR1 SGHNT, CDR2 YYREEE (reference sequence). This CDR3 comprises 17 residues. DNA of the CDR3: TGTGCCAGCAGCTTGGCCTTGGCGGCTGCGAACACCGGGGAGCTGTTTTTT. Amino acids: CASSLALAAANTGELFF. The variable domain in full, completed from reference TRBV5-4 and TRBJ2-2, reads ETGVTQSPTHLIKTRGQQVTLRCSSQSGHNTVSWYQQALGQGPQFIFQYYREEENGRGNFPPRFSGLQFPNYSSELNVNALELDDSALYLCASSLALAAANTGELFFGEGSRLTVL.

This clone is a singleton in its sample. The chain uses TRBV23-1 and TRBJ1-1; D might be TRBD1 (6 bases). TRBV23-1 is an ORF, and what it does is uncertain. This CDR3 is built from 17 residues. The ends were cut back, 2 bases at V and 2 bases at J, with 18 bases in the middle. The CDR3 bases are TGCGCCAGCAGTCAAGATGGGGGCCTCGGTTGTAACACTGAAGCTTTCTTT. Its translation: CASSQDGGLGCNTEAFF.

CDR3 residues: CASSSQVGGGNGYTF. The CDR3 region has the DNA TGCGCCAGCAGCTCCCAGGTGGGAGGGGGAAATGGCTACACCTTC. This chain uses TRBV5-1 with TRBJ1-2; tentatively, D is TRBD1 (6 bases). Per germline, CDR1 SGHRS and CDR2 YFSETQ. This CDR3 is built from 15 residues. Trimming took off 3 bases at V and 6 bases at J, with 18 bases between the two ends. The full variable domain, with the rest looked up from reference TRBV5-1 and TRBJ1-2, is KAGVTQTPRYLIKTRGQQVTLSCSPISGHRSVSWYQQTPGQGLQFLFEYFSETQRNKGNFPGRFSGRQFSNSRSEMNVSTLELGDSALYLCASSSQVGGGNGYTFGSGTRLTVV.

This sequence joins TRBV6-5 and TRBJ2-7; 8 nucleotides align to TRBD1. The CDR3 covers 13 residues. Germline V gives CDR1 MNHEY, CDR2 SVGAGI. Germline trimming cut 7 bases from V and 2 bases from J; bases unmatched to any gene: 4. This CDR3 is CASMTGDTYEQYF. DNA for the CDR3: TGTGCCAGCATGACAGGGGATACCTACGAGCAGTACTTC.

V is TRBV11-3 and J is TRBJ1-1, with TRBD1 identical over 10 bases. After removal of 4 bases from V and 5 bases from J, the junction contained 4 bases not matched to a gene. Looked up from germline, CDR1 is SGHNT and CDR2 is YENEEA. The CDR3 totals 14 residues. CDR3 residues: CASSSGQGRTEAFF. CDR3 coding DNA: TGTGCCAGCAGCTCGGGACAGGGGCGAACTGAAGCTTTCTTT.

The chain has TRBV7-9 and TRBJ1-1; D is ambiguous. Germline values: CDR1 SEHNR, CDR2 FQNEAQ (reference sequence). The CDR3 covers 13 residues. Trimming cost V 4 bases and J 2 bases, with 8 bases left between them. The CDR3: CASSSTFNTEAFF. Here the CDR3 DNA reads TGTGCCAGCAGCTCGACATTCAACACTGAAGCTTTCTTT.

CDR3 sequence: CASSLDRVETQYF. CDR3 in DNA: TGTGCCAGCAGTCTGGACAGGGTAGAGACCCAGTACTTC. This chain connects TRBV12-3 or TRBV12-4 to TRBJ2-5; 8 nucleotides align to TRBD1. V lost 5 bases to trimming and J lost 4 bases; unmatched junction nucleotides: 3. This CDR3 has 13 amino acids.

The V call is TRBV3-1 (or the pseudogene TRBV3-2), the J call TRBJ2-2, with unresolved D. The germline V gene has CDR1 LGHDT and CDR2 YNNKEL (reference sequence). Trimming cost V 0 bases and J 6 bases, with 5 bases left between them. There are 13 residues in the CDR3. CDR3 nucleotides: TGTGCCAGCAGCCAAGATTGGCCCGGGGAGCTGTTTTTT. Translated: CASSQDWPGELFF.

This clone came up once. This chain links TRBV4-1 with TRBJ2-1, with 9 positions matching TRBD2. The CDR3 is made up of 15 amino acids. The ends lost 4 bases at V and 9 bases at J; junction bases unmatched: 10. Germline V CDR1 and CDR2: MGHRA, YSYEKL. The CDR3 here is CASSRIAGVSGEQFF. The CDR3 DNA reads as TGCGCCAGCAGCCGAATAGCGGGGGTATCGGGTGAGCAGTTCTTC.

The rearrangement links TRBV27 to TRBJ2-7; 8 nucleotides align to TRBD1. This CDR3 is 15 amino acids long. CDR1 and CDR2 (germline): MNHEY, SMNVEV (reference sequence). V gave up 2 bases and J gave up 0 bases; unmatched junction bases: 3. CDR3 loop: CASSLGQGFSYEQYF. DNA of the CDR3: TGTGCCAGCAGTTTAGGACAGGGCTTCTCCTACGAGCAGTACTTC.

This chain joins TRBV3-1 (or the pseudogene TRBV3-2) and TRBJ1-1; D remains ambiguous. CDR3 length equals 13 residues. Germline values: CDR1 LGHDT, CDR2 YNNKEL (reference sequence). V lost 1 base, J lost 12 bases, and 15 bases lay in between. The CDR3 loop reads CASSQGRSGKTFF. In DNA form, the CDR3 reads TGTGCCAGCAGCCAAGGGAGGTCTGGGAAGACTTTCTTT.

The chain recombines TRBV19 with TRBJ1-6; 7 positions agree with TRBD1. Germline trimming cut 8 bases from V and 8 bases from J; bases unmatched to any gene: 6. Germline CDR1 is LNHDA and CDR2 is SQIVND (reference sequence). This CDR3 has 13 residues. The CDR3, as DNA: TGTGCCAGTGCACAGGGGCCAGATTCACCCCTCCACTTT. It specifies CASAQGPDSPLHF.

This sequence joins TRBV7-9 and TRBJ2-2; unclear D gene. Germline V gene lookup returns CDR1 SEHNR and CDR2 FQNEAQ (reference sequence). This CDR3 contains 12 residues. V lost 5 bases, J lost 6 bases, and 7 bases lay in between. The CDR3 reads CASSLPSGELFF. CDR3 coding DNA: TGTGCCAGCAGCCTACCTTCCGGGGAGCTGTTTTTT. The whole variable domain, remainder taken from reference TRBV7-9 and TRBJ2-2, is DTGVSQNPRHKITKRGQNVTFRCDPISEHNRLYWYRQTLGQGPEFLTYFQNEAQLEKSRLLSDRFSAERPKGSFSTLEIQRTEQGDSAMYLCASSLPSGELFFGEGSRLTVL.

The gene calls are TRBV5-6 and TRBJ1-3; D is perhaps TRBD1 (5 bases). V was shortened by 3 bases and J by 2 bases, with 9 bases between the two germline ends. Per the germline V gene, CDR1 is SGHDT and CDR2 is YYEEEE. This CDR3 comprises 14 residues. CDR3 sequence: CASSWGRTGNTIYF. As DNA, the CDR3 is TGTGCCAGCAGCTGGGGACGGACTGGAAACACCATATATTTT.

The CDR3 reads CASRSNTGTNTEAFF. The CDR3 DNA reads as TGTGCCAGCAGGAGCAACACAGGGACGAACACTGAAGCTTTCTTT. V usage is TRBV6-4 and J usage is TRBJ1-1, with a weak D call TRBD1 (6 bases). Trimming removed 6 bases at V and 1 base at J, with 15 bases between. The CDR3 consists of 15 residues. In germline, CDR1 is MRHNA, CDR2 SNTAGT.

This rearrangement joins TRBV5-1 to TRBJ2-2; D ambiguous. CDR1 is SGHRS, CDR2 YFSETQ, per germline. V was shortened by 1 base and J by 2 bases, with 6 bases between the two germline ends. CDR3 size: 14 residues. The CDR3 here is CASSLWSNTGELFF. In DNA form, the CDR3 reads TGCGCCAGCAGCTTGTGGTCTAACACCGGGGAGCTGTTTTTT.

V usage is TRBV5-4 and J usage is TRBJ1-5; D call uncertain. Germline V gene sequence: CDR1 SGHNT, CDR2 YYREEE (reference sequence). The CDR3 length is 15 residues. The ends were cut back, 4 bases at V and 2 bases at J, with 13 bases in the middle. The CDR3 DNA reads TGTGCCAGCAGCCTGGGCCCGGGAGGCAATCAGCCCCAGCATTTT. Protein product: CASSLGPGGNQPQHF.

The CDR3 here is CASRKSEIGGYTF. The DNA of the CDR3 is TGTGCCAGCAGAAAATCGGAAATTGGGGGCTACACCTTC. The chain has TRBV27 and TRBJ1-2; no definite D call. The length of the CDR3 is 13 residues. Germline V gene lookup returns CDR1 MNHEY and CDR2 SMNVEV (reference sequence). V dropped 6 bases and J dropped 8 bases, with 16 bases sitting between them.